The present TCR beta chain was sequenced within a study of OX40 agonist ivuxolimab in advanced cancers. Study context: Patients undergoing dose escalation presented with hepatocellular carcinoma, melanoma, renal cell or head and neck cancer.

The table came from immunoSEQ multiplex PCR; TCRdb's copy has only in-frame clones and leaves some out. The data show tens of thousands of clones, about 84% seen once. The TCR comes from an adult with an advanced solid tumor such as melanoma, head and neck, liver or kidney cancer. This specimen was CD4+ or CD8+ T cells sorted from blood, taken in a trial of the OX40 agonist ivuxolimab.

For the CDR3, the DNA is TGTGCCAGCAGTTCCCGCCAGGGTAGGAGCACTGAAGCTTTCTTT. Protein: CASSSRQGRSTEAFF. The rearrangement joins TRBV6-5 to TRBJ1-1, with D possibly being TRBD1 (5 bases). Germline V lookup: CDR1 MNHEY, CDR2 SVGAGI. Trimming stripped 4 bases from V and 4 bases from J, with 16 bases between. This CDR3 is built from 15 residues.